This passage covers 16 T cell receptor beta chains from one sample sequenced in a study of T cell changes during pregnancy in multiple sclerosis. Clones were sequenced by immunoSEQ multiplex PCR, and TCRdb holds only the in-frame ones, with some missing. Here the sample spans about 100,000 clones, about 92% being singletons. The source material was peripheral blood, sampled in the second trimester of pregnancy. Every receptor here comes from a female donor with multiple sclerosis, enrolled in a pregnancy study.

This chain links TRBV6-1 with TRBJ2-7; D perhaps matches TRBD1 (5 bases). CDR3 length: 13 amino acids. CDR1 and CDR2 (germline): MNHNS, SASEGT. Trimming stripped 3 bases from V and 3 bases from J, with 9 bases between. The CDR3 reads CASSDRGGYEQYF. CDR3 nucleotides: TGTGCCAGCAGTGATAGGGGCGGCTACGAGCAGTACTTC.

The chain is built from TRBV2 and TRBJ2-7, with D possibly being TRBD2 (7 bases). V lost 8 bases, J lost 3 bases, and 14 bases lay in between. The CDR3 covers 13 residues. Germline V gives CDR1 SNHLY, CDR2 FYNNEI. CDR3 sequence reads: CASRGAIFYEQYF. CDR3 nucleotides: TGTGCCAGCCGGGGGGCAATCTTCTACGAGCAGTACTTC.

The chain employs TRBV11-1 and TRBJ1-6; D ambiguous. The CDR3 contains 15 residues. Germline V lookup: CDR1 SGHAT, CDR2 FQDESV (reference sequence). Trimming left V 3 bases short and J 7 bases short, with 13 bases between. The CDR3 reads CASSLEGGQNSPLHF. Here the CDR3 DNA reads TGTGCCAGCAGCTTGGAGGGAGGCCAAAATTCACCCCTCCACTTT.

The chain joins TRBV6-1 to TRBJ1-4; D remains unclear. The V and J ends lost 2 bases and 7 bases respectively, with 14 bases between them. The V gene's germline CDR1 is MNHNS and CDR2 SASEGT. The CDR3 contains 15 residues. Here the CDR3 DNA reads TGTGCCAGCAGTGAATCGAGGGCCGGTCGTGAAAAACTGTTTTTT. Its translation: CASSESRAGREKLFF.

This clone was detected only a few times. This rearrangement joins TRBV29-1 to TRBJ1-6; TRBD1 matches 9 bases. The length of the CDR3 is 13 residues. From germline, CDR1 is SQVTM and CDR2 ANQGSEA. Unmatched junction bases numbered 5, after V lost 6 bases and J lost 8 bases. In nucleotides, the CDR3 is TGCAGCGTGGGGGACAGGGCGGATTCACCCCTCCACTTT. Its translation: CSVGDRADSPLHF.

This chain's CDR3 is CAWTTTDFGLAGSNEQFF. The CDR3 DNA reads as TGTGCCTGGACTACGACAGACTTTGGACTAGCGGGGTCGAATGAGCAGTTCTTC. This rearrangement joins TRBV30 to TRBJ2-1; 12 positions match TRBD2. The J segment lost 7 bases and the V segment lost 4 bases, leaving 17 bases of the junction unmatched. CDR3 length equals 18 residues. Germline CDR1 GTSNPN, CDR2 SVGIG (reference sequence). Full variable domain (outside the CDR3, taken from reference TRBV30 and TRBJ2-1): SQTIHQWPATLVQPVGSPLSLECTVEGTSNPNLYWYRQAAGRGLQLLFYSVGIGQISSEVPQNLSASRPQDRQFILSSKKLLLSDSGFYLCAWTTTDFGLAGSNEQFFGPGTRLTVL.

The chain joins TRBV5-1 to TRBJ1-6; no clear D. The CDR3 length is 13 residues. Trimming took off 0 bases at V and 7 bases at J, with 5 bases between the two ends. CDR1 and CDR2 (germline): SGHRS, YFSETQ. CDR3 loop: CASSLVSNSPLHF. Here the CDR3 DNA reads TGCGCCAGCAGCTTGGTATCGAATTCACCCCTCCACTTT.

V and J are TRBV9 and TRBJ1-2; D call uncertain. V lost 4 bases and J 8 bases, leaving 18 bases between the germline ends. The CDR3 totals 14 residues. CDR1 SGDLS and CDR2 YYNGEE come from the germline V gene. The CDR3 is CASSPPGRAGGYTF. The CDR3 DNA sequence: TGTGCCAGCAGCCCCCCCGGGCGGGCGGGAGGCTACACCTTC.

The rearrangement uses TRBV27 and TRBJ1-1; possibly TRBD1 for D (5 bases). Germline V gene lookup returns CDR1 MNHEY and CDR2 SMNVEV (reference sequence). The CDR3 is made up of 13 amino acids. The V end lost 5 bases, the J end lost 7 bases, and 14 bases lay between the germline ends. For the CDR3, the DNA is TGTGCCAGCAGTCCCCCGGGACTGATTGAAGCTTTCTTT. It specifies CASSPPGLIEAFF.

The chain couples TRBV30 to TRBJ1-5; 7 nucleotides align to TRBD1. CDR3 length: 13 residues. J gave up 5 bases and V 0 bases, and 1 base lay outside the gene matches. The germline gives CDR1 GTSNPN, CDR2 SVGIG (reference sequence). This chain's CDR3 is CAWSVQGDQPQHF. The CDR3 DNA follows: TGTGCCTGGAGTGTGCAGGGGGATCAGCCCCAGCATTTT.

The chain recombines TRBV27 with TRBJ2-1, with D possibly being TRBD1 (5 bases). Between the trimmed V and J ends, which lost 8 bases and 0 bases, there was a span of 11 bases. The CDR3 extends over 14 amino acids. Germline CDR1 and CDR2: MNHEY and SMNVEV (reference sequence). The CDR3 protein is CASRSRVSYNEQFF. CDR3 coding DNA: TGTGCCAGCCGCTCCAGGGTCTCCTACAATGAGCAGTTCTTC.

CDR3: CASSLVLTGDRVEQYF. The DNA of the CDR3 is TGTGCCAGCAGCTTAGTCTTGACAGGCGACCGGGTTGAGCAGTACTTC. The V and J genes are TRBV7-9 and TRBJ2-7; possible D gene TRBD1, 6 bases. From germline, CDR1 is SEHNR and CDR2 FQNEAQ (reference sequence). The CDR3 sequence is 16 residues long. Trimming took off 1 base at V and 7 bases at J, with 20 bases between the two ends. Supplemented by reference TRBV7-9 and TRBJ2-7, the full variable domain reads DTGVSQNPRHKITKRGQNVTFRCDPISEHNRLYWYRQTLGQGPEFLTYFQNEAQLEKSRLLSDRFSAERPKGSFSTLEIQRTEQGDSAMYLCASSLVLTGDRVEQYFGPGTRLTVT.

CDR3 in DNA: TGTGCCAGCAGCTTAGAGGGGGTAGCGGGAGGGCGTATTAGGGAGCAGTTCTTC. Its translation is CASSLEGVAGGRIREQFF. This chain links TRBV7-2 with TRBJ2-1, with 11 bases matching TRBD2. The CDR3 length is 18 residues. Germline CDR1 and CDR2: SGHTA and FQGNSA. With V trimmed by 1 base and J by 10 bases, 15 bases remained unmatched.

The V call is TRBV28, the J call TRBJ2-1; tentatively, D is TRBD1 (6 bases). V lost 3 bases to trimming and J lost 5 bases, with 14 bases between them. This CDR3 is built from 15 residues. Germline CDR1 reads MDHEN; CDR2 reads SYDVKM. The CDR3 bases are TGTGCCAGCAGTTTCGCAGGGACAATCAACAATGAGCAGTTCTTC. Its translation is CASSFAGTINNEQFF.

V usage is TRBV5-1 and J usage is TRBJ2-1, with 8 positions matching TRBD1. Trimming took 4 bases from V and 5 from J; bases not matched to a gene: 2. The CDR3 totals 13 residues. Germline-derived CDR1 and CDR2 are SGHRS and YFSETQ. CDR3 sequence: CASSTGGHNEQFF. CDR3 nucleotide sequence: TGCGCCAGCAGCACAGGGGGTCACAATGAGCAGTTCTTC.

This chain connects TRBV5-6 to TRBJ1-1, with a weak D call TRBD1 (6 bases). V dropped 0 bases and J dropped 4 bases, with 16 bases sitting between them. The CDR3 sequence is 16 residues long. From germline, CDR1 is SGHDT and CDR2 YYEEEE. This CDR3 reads CASSLEKGTLGTEAFF. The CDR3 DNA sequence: TGTGCCAGCAGCTTGGAGAAAGGGACACTCGGCACTGAAGCTTTCTTT. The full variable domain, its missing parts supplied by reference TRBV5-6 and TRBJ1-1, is DAGVTQSPTHLIKTRGQQVTLRCSPKSGHDTVSWYQQALGQGPQFIFQYYEEEERQRGNFPDRFSGHQFPNYSSELNVNALLLGDSALYLCASSLEKGTLGTEAFFGQGTRLTVV.